Here is one TCR beta chain with its context. The antigen remains undetermined. This sample is drawn from a study of Ad26.COV2.S vaccination and SARS-CoV-2 variants. Only in-frame clones appear in the TCRdb table, and some are missing; sequencing was by immunoSEQ multiplex PCR. This sample has approximately 480,000 clones, with around 90% found just once. Study-level points and caveats: Individuals receiving vaccine had higher spike-specific TCR breadth than placebo recipients did. Reportedly, spike-specific CD8+ and CD4+ T cell responses achieved substantial breadth once vaccination had taken place. Non-spike TCR breadth was similar in vaccine and placebo recipients.

Looked up from germline, CDR1 is LNHDA and CDR2 is SQIVND (reference sequence). V lost 6 bases, J lost 3 bases, and 6 bases stayed unmatched. This CDR3 is built from 14 residues. Treatment described: approximately 18 received Ad26.COV2.S at low or high dose, single or two shots; a few received placebo; per-sample allocation not given. At day 63 after the first vaccine or placebo injection, samples were drawn. As its vector, the vaccine had Ad26, which expressed Wuhan-strain SARS-CoV-2 spike. The clonotype originates from a person aged 18-60 years who received the Ad26.COV2.S COVID-19 vaccine or a placebo. V is TRBV19 and J is TRBJ2-7; TRBD1 agrees at 9 bases. The sample here was peripheral blood, taken in a trial of Ad26.COV2.S vaccine versus placebo. The CDR3 is CASSPGTGNYEQYF. The CDR3 DNA follows: TGTGCCAGTAGCCCTGGGACAGGGAACTACGAGCAGTACTTC.